The 24 T cell receptor beta chains reported below all come from one sample, sequenced in a study of blood T cell repertoires in COVID-19. The repertoire was sequenced with immunoSEQ multiplex PCR; TCRdb's copy has only in-frame clones and lacks some. Of about 190,000 clones in the sample, 84% were seen once. Sample: PBMCs or T cells enriched from blood (not recorded which). These receptors came from a woman in her thirties who had been exposed to COVID-19.

V is TRBV19 and J is TRBJ2-1; perhaps TRBD2 as D (6 bases). CDR3 length: 14 residues. From germline, CDR1 is LNHDA and CDR2 SQIVND (reference sequence). V was cut by 6 bases and J by 7 bases, with 16 bases left in between. The CDR3 sequence is CASRRGGVGNEQFF. DNA for the CDR3: TGTGCCAGTAGACGGGGCGGGGTGGGGAATGAGCAGTTCTTC.

The V and J genes are TRBV9 and TRBJ2-3, with 12 bases identical to TRBD2. There are 16 residues in the CDR3. V was pared by 2 bases and J by 2 bases, with 3 bases of the junction left unmatched. In germline, CDR1 is SGDLS, CDR2 YYNGEE. In DNA form, the CDR3 reads TGTGCCAGCAGCGTTGGACTAGCGGGGAACACAGATACGCAGTATTTT. Its protein is CASSVGLAGNTDTQYF.

The chain is built from TRBV3-1 (or the pseudogene TRBV3-2) and TRBJ2-5; 9 bases line up with TRBD1. This CDR3 comprises 16 residues. V shed 1 base, J shed 7 bases, and the junction held 10 bases outside the gene matches. In germline, CDR1 is LGHDT, CDR2 YNNKEL (reference sequence). The CDR3 spells CASSQVETGGSGTQYF. CDR3 nucleotides: TGTGCCAGCAGCCAAGTAGAGACAGGGGGTTCAGGGACCCAGTACTTC.

The genes are TRBV19 and TRBJ2-3; TRBD1 aligns across 7 bases. The CDR3 runs 15 residues. The V gene's germline CDR1 is LNHDA and CDR2 SQIVND (reference sequence). Losses at the gene ends were 1 base for V and 3 bases for J; bases not matched to a gene: 4. The CDR3 DNA reads as TGTGCCAGTAGTATAGGGGCAGGGGGTACAGATACGCAGTATTTT. Protein product: CASSIGAGGTDTQYF. Using reference TRBV19 and TRBJ2-3 for the parts outside the CDR3, the full variable domain is DGGITQSPKYLFRKEGQNVTLSCEQNLNHDAMYWYRQDPGQGLRLIYYSQIVNDFQKGDIAEGYSVSREKKESFPLTVTSAQKNPTAFYLCASSIGAGGTDTQYFGPGTRLTVL.

The chain has TRBV5-6 and TRBJ1-4; perhaps TRBD1 as D (5 bases). The CDR3 has 18 amino acids. Trimming cost V 4 bases and J 6 bases, with 25 bases left between them. Germline V CDR1 and CDR2: SGHDT, YYEEEE. CDR3 in amino acids: CASSTLGGESMWDEKLFF. For the CDR3, the DNA is TGTGCCAGCAGCACCCTGGGAGGGGAGTCTATGTGGGATGAAAAACTGTTTTTT.

V and J are TRBV19 and TRBJ1-5; maybe TRBD1 (6 bases). V gave up 5 bases and J gave up 1 base, with 21 bases separating them. The CDR3 consists of 18 residues. Germline V gives CDR1 LNHDA, CDR2 SQIVND (reference sequence). CDR3 sequence (DNA): TGTGCCAGTAGTTCAAGGGGGTCACAGGGAAGGAGCAATCAGCCCCAGCATTTT. Translation gives CASSSRGSQGRSNQPQHF.

In this sample, this clone turned up once. The chain carries TRBV7-2 and TRBJ2-2; 11 positions agree with TRBD1. Trimming took 5 bases from V and 4 from J; bases not matched to a gene: 6. CDR3 size: 16 residues. The germline gives CDR1 SGHTA, CDR2 FQGNSA. Written as DNA, the CDR3 is TGTGCCAGCAGCCCTCGGACAGGGGGCGCCACCGGGGAGCTGTTTTTT. Translating it yields CASSPRTGGATGELFF.

The chain carries TRBV10-1 and TRBJ2-1; 12 bases fit TRBD1. The length of the CDR3 is 15 residues. From germline, CDR1 is WNHNN and CDR2 SYGVQD (reference sequence). Unmatched junction bases numbered 5, after V lost 6 bases and J lost 5 bases. CDR3 region: CASSGTGGEDNEQFF. In DNA form, the CDR3 reads TGCGCCAGCAGCGGGACAGGGGGCGAAGACAATGAGCAGTTCTTC.

The J gene is TRBJ1-4, the V gene TRBV19, with D tentatively TRBD1 (6 bases). The CDR3 is 14 amino acids. The V and J ends lost 3 bases and 5 bases respectively, with 10 bases between them. Looked up from germline, CDR1 is LNHDA and CDR2 is SQIVND (reference sequence). The DNA for the CDR3 is TGTGCCAGTAGTATTATACAGGGAAATGAAAAACTGTTTTTT. Translation gives CASSIIQGNEKLFF.

The chain recombines TRBV18 with TRBJ1-6; TRBD1 is a possible D gene (5 bases). V lost 3 bases and J lost 8, with 14 bases in between. The germline gives CDR1 KGHSH, CDR2 LQKENI. This CDR3 has 15 residues. The CDR3 DNA follows: TGTGCCAGCTCACCTCGGGCAGGGAGGGATTCACCCCTCCACTTT. This codes for CASSPRAGRDSPLHF.

The CDR3 region has the DNA TGCGCCAGCAGCTACCGACAGGGAATAAGCAACGAGCAGTACTTC. Amino acids: CASSYRQGISNEQYF. This rearrangement joins TRBV5-1 to TRBJ2-7; 7 positions agree with TRBD1. The CDR3 is 15 amino acids. Germline V lookup: CDR1 SGHRS, CDR2 YFSETQ. The V gene end was trimmed by 3 bases and the J gene end by 5 bases; junction bases not matched to a gene: 11.

The chain has TRBV2 and TRBJ1-4; no firm D call. Per germline, CDR1 SNHLY and CDR2 FYNNEI. V lost 4 bases and J lost 7, with 10 bases in between. The CDR3 totals 13 residues. CDR3: CASSAQVAEKLFF. In DNA form, the CDR3 reads TGTGCCAGCAGTGCTCAGGTGGCTGAAAAACTGTTTTTT.

The chain has TRBV7-9 and TRBJ1-1; 7 bases map to TRBD1. The ends lost 8 bases at V and 0 bases at J; junction bases unmatched: 9. This CDR3 has 15 amino acids. Germline V CDR1 and CDR2: SEHNR, FQNEAQ (reference sequence). CDR3 nucleotide sequence: TGTGCCAGCCGCTCTCCGGGACAGCTGAACACTGAAGCTTTCTTT. Translating it yields CASRSPGQLNTEAFF.

This clone was picked up a small number of times. This chain links TRBV5-1 with TRBJ2-2, with D unresolved. V was shortened by 0 bases and J by 4 bases, with 10 bases between the two germline ends. Germline V CDR1 and CDR2: SGHRS, YFSETQ. The CDR3 covers 15 residues. The CDR3 nucleotides are TGCGCCAGCAGCTTGGCCGGGTTTGGCACCGGGGAGCTGTTTTTT. Translated: CASSLAGFGTGELFF.

The rearrangement links TRBV5-1 to TRBJ2-1; 9 bases match TRBD2. The trim removed 5 bases at V and 0 bases at J, leaving 9 bases unmatched. The CDR3 has 17 residues. Germline V gene lookup returns CDR1 SGHRS and CDR2 YFSETQ. CDR3 sequence reads: CASRPSSGVSSYNEQFF. DNA for the CDR3: TGCGCCAGCAGACCCTCTAGCGGGGTCAGCTCCTACAATGAGCAGTTCTTC.

For this clone: Relative to the germline gene, one junction end is altered; a read error may explain this. This chain connects TRBV7-6 to TRBJ2-1, with 10 bases lining up with TRBD2. The CDR3 runs to 13 residues. Germline V gene data show CDR1 as SGHVS and CDR2 as FNYEAQ. The CDR3 sequence: CASSLAGAPEQFF. CDR3 bases: TGTGCCAGCAGCCTAGCGGGGGCACCTGAGCAGTTCTTC.

This clone came up once. The chain carries TRBV12-3 or TRBV12-4 and TRBJ2-1; possible D gene TRBD1, 6 bases. V dropped 8 bases and J dropped 4 bases, with 12 bases sitting between them. The CDR3 is 13 amino acids. CDR3 sequence reads: CASLKRGYNEQFF. In nucleotides, the CDR3 is TGTGCCAGCCTAAAAAGGGGGTACAATGAGCAGTTCTTC.

The chain carries TRBV6-2 or TRBV6-3 and TRBJ2-2; D call uncertain. Germline V gives CDR1 MNHEY, CDR2 SVGEGT. Trimming took 5 bases from V and 7 from J, leaving 8 bases between them. CDR3 length: 12 residues. Here the CDR3 reads CASSLSVGELFF. CDR3 nucleotides: TGTGCCAGCAGTCTGTCTGTCGGGGAGCTGTTTTTT.

This sequence joins TRBV5-1 and TRBJ2-5; D possibly corresponds to TRBD2 (5 bases). This CDR3 spans 14 amino acids. Trimming took off 5 bases at V and 3 bases at J, with 14 bases between the two ends. Germline lookup yields CDR1 SGHRS and CDR2 YFSETQ. CDR3 nucleotide sequence: TGCGCCAGCAGTTGGGGAGAGTTTGAAGAGACCCAGTACTTC. Translating it yields CASSWGEFEETQYF.

The chain uses TRBV18 and TRBJ2-7; no clear D gene. The CDR3 contains 18 residues. Trimming cost V 4 bases and J 0 bases, with 22 bases left between them. Per germline, CDR1 KGHSH and CDR2 LQKENI. CDR3: CASSRSLSTVRSSYEQYF. CDR3 coding DNA: TGTGCCAGCTCACGGAGTCTGTCCACGGTACGAAGCTCCTACGAGCAGTACTTC.

V and J are TRBV5-4 and TRBJ2-3; no clear D gene. The CDR3 totals 15 residues. In germline, CDR1 is SGHNT, CDR2 YYREEE (reference sequence). Trimming took off 4 bases at V and 4 bases at J, with 16 bases between the two ends. The CDR3, as DNA: TGTGCCAGCAGCCCGGGTTTGATCCCCCCAGATACGCAGTATTTT. Its translation: CASSPGLIPPDTQYF.

The chain joins TRBV18 to TRBJ1-4; the D gene is possibly TRBD1 (5 bases). V was pared by 6 bases and J by 0 bases, with 8 bases between. The CDR3 runs to 14 residues. Germline CDR1 is KGHSH and CDR2 is LQKENI. In DNA, the CDR3 is TGTGCCAGCTCTTCGACAGCAACTAATGAAAAACTGTTTTTT. Its protein product is CASSSTATNEKLFF.

The chain recombines TRBV6-5 with TRBJ1-3; D unclear. Germline loops: CDR1 MNHEY, CDR2 SVGAGI. Trimming cost V 0 bases and J 0 bases, with 9 bases left between them. CDR3 size: 16 residues. CDR3 nucleotide sequence: TGTGCCAGCAGTTACTCCGGGGAGAGCTCTGGAAACACCATATATTTT. Its translation is CASSYSGESSGNTIYF.

This chain joins TRBV5-1 and TRBJ2-5, with TRBD1 as a possible D gene (6 bases). V lost 1 base to trimming and J lost 5 bases, with 15 bases between them. This CDR3 has 15 residues. Germline CDR1 reads SGHRS; CDR2 reads YFSETQ. The CDR3, as DNA: TGCGCCAGCAGCTTGACCTACAGGGTTGATGAGACCCAGTACTTC. This gives the protein CASSLTYRVDETQYF.